One sample yielded the 2 T cell receptor beta chains listed below, sequenced in a study of human T cells and chemical hapten exposure. Time point described: pre-sensitization, week 0. Treatment reported: therapeutic diphenylcyclopropenone sensitization with weekly scalp DPC. Each CDR3 protein is one row after TCRdb ran MiXCR on the RACE reads. The table has a few hundred thousand distinct CDR3 sequences, 4.5% to 5.5% seen once. Source: whole blood, taken in connection with sensitization to the hapten diphenylcyclopropenone (DPC). Receptor source: a woman between 18 and 29 years old with alopecia areata. Some clones in this sample may be carry-over from other donors' samples.

The chain employs TRBV7-9 and TRBJ2-5, with 9 bases that match TRBD1. The CDR3 sequence is 15 residues long. In germline, CDR1 is SEHNR, CDR2 FQNEAQ (reference sequence). V trimming: 2 bases; J trimming: 1 base; junction bases outside the gene matches: 2. DNA of the CDR3: TGTGCCAGCAGCTTAAGGGACAGGGTCCAAGAGACCCAGTACTTC. This sequence encodes CASSLRDRVQETQYF.

This clonotype has only a few counts. The chain employs TRBV20-1 and TRBJ2-7; D is undetermined. CDR3 length equals 13 residues. Germline CDR1 is DFQATT and CDR2 is SNEGSKA (reference sequence). Trimming took 3 bases from V and 3 from J, leaving 12 bases between them. The CDR3 DNA reads as TGCAGTGCTAGGGCCGGGTATGACTACGAGCAGTACTTC. This encodes CSARAGYDYEQYF.